This T cell receptor beta chain was observed in a study of shared clonotypes between healthy human individuals. This table comes from immunoSEQ multiplex PCR, and its TCRdb copy is limited to in-frame clones, with some not included. This sample has some 2,100,000 clones, with approximately 94% found just once. Terminally differentiated effector memory CD45RA+ cells were excluded from the naive CD8 cells, which were CD45RO-negative and positively selected for CCR7. The donors were adults (healthy and HIV-negative) with no recent acute infections or vaccinations. Caucasian adults living in Nashville, Tennessee, provided all samples. Trimming took 0 bases from V and 2 from J, leaving 12 bases between them. Germline values: CDR1 SGHRS, CDR2 YFSETQ. The length of the CDR3 is 16 residues.

What was sequenced was naive CD8+ T cells from PBMCs. This receptor was obtained from a man aged 18 to 29 in good health. Some clones in this sample may be carry-over from other donors' samples. The chain joins TRBV5-1 to TRBJ2-1; D remains unclear. The CDR3 nucleotides are TGCGCCAGCAGCTTGGATCGGACGCCCGCCTACAATGAGCAGTTCTTC. Protein product: CASSLDRTPAYNEQFF. Complete variable domain (other parts from reference TRBV5-1 and TRBJ2-1): KAGVTQTPRYLIKTRGQQVTLSCSPISGHRSVSWYQQTPGQGLQFLFEYFSETQRNKGNFPGRFSGRQFSNSRSEMNVSTLELGDSALYLCASSLDRTPAYNEQFFGPGTRLTVL.